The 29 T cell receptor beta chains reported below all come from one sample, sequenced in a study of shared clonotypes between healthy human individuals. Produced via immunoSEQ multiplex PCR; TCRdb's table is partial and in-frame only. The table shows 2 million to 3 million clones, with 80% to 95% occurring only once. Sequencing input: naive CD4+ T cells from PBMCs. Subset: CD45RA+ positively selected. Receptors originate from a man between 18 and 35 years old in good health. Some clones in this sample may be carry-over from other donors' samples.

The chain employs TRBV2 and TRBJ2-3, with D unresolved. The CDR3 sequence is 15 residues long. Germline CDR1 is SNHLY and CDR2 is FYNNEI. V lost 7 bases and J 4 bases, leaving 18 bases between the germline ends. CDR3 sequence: CASTLHLPSPDTQYF. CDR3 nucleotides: TGTGCCAGCACTTTACACCTACCGTCCCCAGATACGCAGTATTTT. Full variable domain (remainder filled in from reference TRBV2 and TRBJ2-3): EPEVTQTPSHQVTQMGQEVILRCVPISNHLYFYWYRQILGQKVEFLVSFYNNEISEKSEIFDDQFSVERPDGSNFTLKIRSTKLEDSAMYFCASTLHLPSPDTQYFGPGTRLTVL.

In DNA, the CDR3 is TGTGCCATCAGTCGGGCAGAATCTTACGAGCAGTACTTC. Amino acids: CAISRAESYEQYF. V is TRBV10-3 and J is TRBJ2-7; D unclear. The V and J ends lost 5 bases and 4 bases respectively, with 12 bases between them. Germline assignment: CDR1 ENHRY and CDR2 SYGVKD. There are 13 residues in the CDR3.

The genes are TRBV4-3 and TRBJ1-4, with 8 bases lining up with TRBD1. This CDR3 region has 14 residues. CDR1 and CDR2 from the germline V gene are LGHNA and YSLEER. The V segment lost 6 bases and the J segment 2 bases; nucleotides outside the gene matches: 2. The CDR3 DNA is TGCGCCAGCAGGGACAGGGAGACTAATGAAAAACTGTTTTTT. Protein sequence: CASRDRETNEKLFF.

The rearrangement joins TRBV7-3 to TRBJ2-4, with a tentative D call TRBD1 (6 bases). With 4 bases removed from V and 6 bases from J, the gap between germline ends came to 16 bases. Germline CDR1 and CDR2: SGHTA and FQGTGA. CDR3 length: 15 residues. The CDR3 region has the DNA TGTGCCAGCAGCTCCACCCCGGGCAGGGGAAACATTCAGTACTTC. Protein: CASSSTPGRGNIQYF.

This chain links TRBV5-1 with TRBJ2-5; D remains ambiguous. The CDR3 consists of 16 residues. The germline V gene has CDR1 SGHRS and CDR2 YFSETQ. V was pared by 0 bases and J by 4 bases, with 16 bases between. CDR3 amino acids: CASSLATPSKGETQYF. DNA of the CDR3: TGCGCCAGCAGCTTGGCTACACCCTCAAAAGGAGAGACCCAGTACTTC.

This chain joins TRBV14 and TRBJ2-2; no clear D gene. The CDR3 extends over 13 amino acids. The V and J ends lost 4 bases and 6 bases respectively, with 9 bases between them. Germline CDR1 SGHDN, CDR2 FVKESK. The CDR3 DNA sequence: TGTGCCAGCAGCCCCCTGTGGGCCGGGGAGCTGTTTTTT. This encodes CASSPLWAGELFF.

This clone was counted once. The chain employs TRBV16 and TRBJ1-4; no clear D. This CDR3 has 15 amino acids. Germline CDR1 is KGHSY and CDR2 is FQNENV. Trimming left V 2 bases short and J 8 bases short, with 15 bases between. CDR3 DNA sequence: TGTGCCAGCAGCCAAGATCTCTCGGTAGTGGAAAAACTGTTTTTT. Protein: CASSQDLSVVEKLFF.

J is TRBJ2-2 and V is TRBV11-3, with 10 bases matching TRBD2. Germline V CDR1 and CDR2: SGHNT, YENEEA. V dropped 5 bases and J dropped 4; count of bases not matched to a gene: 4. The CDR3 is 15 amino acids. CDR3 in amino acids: CASSPTSGITGELFF. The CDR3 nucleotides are TGTGCCAGCAGCCCCACTAGCGGGATCACCGGGGAGCTGTTTTTT.

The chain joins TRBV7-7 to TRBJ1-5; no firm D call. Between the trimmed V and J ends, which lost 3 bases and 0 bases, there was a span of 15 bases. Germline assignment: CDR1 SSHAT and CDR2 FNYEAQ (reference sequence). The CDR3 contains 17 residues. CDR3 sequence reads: CASSFHQALYSNQPQHF. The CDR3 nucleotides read TGTGCCAGCAGCTTTCATCAGGCCCTTTATAGCAATCAGCCCCAGCATTTT.

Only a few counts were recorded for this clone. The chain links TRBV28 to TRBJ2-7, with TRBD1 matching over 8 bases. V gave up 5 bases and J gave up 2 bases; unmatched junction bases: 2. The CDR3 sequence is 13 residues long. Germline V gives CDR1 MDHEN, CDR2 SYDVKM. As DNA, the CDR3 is TGTGCCAGCAGTGGGGACAGGACCTACGAGCAGTACTTC. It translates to CASSGDRTYEQYF.

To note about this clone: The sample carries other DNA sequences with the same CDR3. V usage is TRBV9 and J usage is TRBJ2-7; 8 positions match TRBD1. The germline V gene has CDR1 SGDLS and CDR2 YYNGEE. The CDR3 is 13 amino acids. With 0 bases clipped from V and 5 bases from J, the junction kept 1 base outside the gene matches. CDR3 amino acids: CASSVGQGNEQYF. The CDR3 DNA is TGTGCCAGCAGCGTAGGACAGGGGAACGAGCAGTACTTC. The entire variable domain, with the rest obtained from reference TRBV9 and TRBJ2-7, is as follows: DSGVTQTPKHLITATGQRVTLRCSPRSGDLSVYWYQQSLDQGLQFLIQYYNGEERAKGNILERFSAQQFPDLHSELNLSSLELGDSALYFCASSVGQGNEQYFGPGTRLTVT.

CDR3 sequence reads: CASSEATAGATDIQYF. CDR3 DNA sequence: TGTGCCAGCAGTGAAGCGACGGCAGGGGCGACGGACATTCAGTACTTC. The chain is built from TRBV6-1 and TRBJ2-4; a possible D gene is TRBD1 (6 bases). Germline lookup yields CDR1 MNHNS and CDR2 SASEGT. Trimming left V 0 bases short and J 8 bases short, with 17 bases between. CDR3 size: 16 residues.

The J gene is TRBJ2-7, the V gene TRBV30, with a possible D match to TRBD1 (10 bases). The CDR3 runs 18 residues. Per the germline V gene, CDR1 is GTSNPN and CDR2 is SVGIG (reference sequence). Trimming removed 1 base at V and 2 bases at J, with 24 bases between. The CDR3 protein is CAWSALGTGAGGPYEQYF. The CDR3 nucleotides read TGTGCCTGGAGTGCATTAGGGACAGGGGCGGGAGGGCCCTACGAGCAGTACTTC.

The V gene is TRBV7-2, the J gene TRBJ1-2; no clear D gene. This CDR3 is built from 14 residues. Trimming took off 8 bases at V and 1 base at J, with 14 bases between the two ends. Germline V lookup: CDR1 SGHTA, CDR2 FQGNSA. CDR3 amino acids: CASSYWIHNYGYTF. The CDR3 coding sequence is TGTGCCAGCTCGTATTGGATACATAACTATGGCTACACCTTC.

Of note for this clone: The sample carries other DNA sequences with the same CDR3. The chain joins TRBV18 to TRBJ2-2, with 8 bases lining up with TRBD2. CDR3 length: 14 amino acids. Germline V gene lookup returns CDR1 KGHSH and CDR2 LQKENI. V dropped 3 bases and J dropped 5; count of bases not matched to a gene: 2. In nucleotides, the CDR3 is TGTGCCAGCTCACCGCCTAGCGGGACCGGGGAGCTGTTTTTT. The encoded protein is CASSPPSGTGELFF. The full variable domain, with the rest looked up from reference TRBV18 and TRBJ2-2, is NAGVMQNPRHLVRRRGQEARLRCSPMKGHSHVYWYRQLPEEGLKFMVYLQKENIIDESGMPKERFSAEFPKEGPSILRIQQVVRGDSAAYFCASSPPSGTGELFFGEGSRLTVL.

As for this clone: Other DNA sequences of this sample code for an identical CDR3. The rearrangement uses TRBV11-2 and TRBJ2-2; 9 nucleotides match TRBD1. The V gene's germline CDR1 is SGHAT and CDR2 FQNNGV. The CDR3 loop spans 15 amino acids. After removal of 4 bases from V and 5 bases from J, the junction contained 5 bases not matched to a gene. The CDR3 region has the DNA TGTGCCAGCAGCTCAAACAGGGGGCCAACCGGGGAGCTGTTTTTT. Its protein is CASSSNRGPTGELFF.

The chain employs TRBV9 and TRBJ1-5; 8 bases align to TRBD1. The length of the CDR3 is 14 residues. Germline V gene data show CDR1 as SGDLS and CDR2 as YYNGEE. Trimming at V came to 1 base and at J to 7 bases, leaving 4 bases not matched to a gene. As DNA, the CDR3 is TGTGCCAGCAGCGTATCAGGGGGCCGGCAGCCCCAGCATTTT. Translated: CASSVSGGRQPQHF.

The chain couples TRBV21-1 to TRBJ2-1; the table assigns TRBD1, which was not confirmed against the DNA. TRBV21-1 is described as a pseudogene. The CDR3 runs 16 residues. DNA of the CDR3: TGTGCCAGCAGCAAAGCGGCAGGGCATCTTTTTCATGAGCAGTTCTTC. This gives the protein CASSKAAGHLFHEQFF.

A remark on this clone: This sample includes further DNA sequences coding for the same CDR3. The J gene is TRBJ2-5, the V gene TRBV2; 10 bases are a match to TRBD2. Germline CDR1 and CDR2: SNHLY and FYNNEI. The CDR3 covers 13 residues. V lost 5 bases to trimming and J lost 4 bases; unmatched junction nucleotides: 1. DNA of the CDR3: TGTGCCAGCAGTCCTAGCGGGAGAGAGACCCAGTACTTC. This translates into CASSPSGRETQYF.

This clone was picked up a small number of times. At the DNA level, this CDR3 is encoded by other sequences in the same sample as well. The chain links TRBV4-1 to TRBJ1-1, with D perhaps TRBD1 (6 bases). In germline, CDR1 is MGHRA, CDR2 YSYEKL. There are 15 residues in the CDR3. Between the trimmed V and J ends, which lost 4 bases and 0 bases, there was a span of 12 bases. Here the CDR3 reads CASSPRTAMNTEAFF. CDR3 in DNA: TGCGCCAGCAGCCCACGGACAGCCATGAACACTGAAGCTTTCTTT.

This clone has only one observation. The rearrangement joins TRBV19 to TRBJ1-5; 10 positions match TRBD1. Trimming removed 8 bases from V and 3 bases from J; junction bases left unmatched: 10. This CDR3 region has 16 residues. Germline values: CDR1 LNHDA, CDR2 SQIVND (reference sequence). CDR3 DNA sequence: TGTGCCAGTTCTAAGGACAGGGGGGGATCCAATCAGCCCCAGCATTTT. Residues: CASSKDRGGSNQPQHF. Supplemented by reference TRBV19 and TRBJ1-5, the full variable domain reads DGGITQSPKYLFRKEGQNVTLSCEQNLNHDAMYWYRQDPGQGLRLIYYSQIVNDFQKGDIAEGYSVSREKKESFPLTVTSAQKNPTAFYLCASSKDRGGSNQPQHFGDGTRLSIL.

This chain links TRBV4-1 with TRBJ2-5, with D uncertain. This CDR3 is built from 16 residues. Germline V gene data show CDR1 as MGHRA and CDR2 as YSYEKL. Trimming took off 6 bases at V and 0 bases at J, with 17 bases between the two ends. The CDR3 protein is CASRLRLGRNQETQYF. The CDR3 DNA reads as TGCGCCAGCAGGCTGCGGTTGGGCAGGAACCAAGAGACCCAGTACTTC.

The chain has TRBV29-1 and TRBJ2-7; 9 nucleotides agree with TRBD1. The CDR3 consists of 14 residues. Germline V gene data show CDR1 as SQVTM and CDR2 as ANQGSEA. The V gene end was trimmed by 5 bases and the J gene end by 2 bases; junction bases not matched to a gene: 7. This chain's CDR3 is CSVTRTGVPYEQYF. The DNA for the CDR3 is TGCAGCGTTACCAGGACAGGGGTGCCCTACGAGCAGTACTTC.

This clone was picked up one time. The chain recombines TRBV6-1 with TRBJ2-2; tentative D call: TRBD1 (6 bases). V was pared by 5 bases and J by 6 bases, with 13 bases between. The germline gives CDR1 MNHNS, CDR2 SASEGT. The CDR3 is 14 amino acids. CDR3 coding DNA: TGTGCCAGCAGTCAACTTCAGGGGTCCGGGGAGCTGTTTTTT. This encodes CASSQLQGSGELFF.

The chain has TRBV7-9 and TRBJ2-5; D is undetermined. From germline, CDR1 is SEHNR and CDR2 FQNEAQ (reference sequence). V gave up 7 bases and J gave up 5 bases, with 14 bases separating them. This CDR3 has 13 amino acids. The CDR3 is CASNFGQQETQYF. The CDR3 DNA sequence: TGTGCCAGCAACTTCGGCCAACAGGAGACCCAGTACTTC.

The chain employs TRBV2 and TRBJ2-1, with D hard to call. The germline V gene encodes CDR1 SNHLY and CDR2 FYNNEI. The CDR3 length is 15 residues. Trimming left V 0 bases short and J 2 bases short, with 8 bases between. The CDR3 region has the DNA TGTGCCAGCAGTGAAGCAGGCGGTACCTACAATGAGCAGTTCTTC. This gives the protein CASSEAGGTYNEQFF.

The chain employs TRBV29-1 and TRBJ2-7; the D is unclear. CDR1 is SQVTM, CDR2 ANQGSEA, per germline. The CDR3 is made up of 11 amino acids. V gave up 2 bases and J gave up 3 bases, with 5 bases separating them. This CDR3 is CSVEMNYEQYF. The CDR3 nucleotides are TGCAGCGTTGAAATGAACTACGAGCAGTACTTC.

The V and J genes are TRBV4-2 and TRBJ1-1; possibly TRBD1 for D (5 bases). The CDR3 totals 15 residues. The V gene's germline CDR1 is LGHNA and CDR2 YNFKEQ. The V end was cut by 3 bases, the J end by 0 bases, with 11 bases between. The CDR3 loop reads CASSQGEAVNTEAFF. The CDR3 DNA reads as TGTGCCAGCAGCCAGGGGGAGGCGGTGAACACTGAAGCTTTCTTT.

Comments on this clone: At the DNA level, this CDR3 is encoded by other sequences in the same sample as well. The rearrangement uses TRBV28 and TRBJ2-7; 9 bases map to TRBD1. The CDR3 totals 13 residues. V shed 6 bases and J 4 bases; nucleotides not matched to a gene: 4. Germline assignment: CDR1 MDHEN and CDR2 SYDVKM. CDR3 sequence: CASSLGQGYEQYF. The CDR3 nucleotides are TGTGCCAGCAGCCTAGGACAGGGGTACGAGCAGTACTTC. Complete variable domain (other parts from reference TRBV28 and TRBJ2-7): DVKVTQSSRYLVKRTGEKVFLECVQDMDHENMFWYRQDPGLGLRLIYFSYDVKMKEKGDIPEGYSVSREKKERFSLILESASTNQTSMYLCASSLGQGYEQYFGPGTRLTVT.